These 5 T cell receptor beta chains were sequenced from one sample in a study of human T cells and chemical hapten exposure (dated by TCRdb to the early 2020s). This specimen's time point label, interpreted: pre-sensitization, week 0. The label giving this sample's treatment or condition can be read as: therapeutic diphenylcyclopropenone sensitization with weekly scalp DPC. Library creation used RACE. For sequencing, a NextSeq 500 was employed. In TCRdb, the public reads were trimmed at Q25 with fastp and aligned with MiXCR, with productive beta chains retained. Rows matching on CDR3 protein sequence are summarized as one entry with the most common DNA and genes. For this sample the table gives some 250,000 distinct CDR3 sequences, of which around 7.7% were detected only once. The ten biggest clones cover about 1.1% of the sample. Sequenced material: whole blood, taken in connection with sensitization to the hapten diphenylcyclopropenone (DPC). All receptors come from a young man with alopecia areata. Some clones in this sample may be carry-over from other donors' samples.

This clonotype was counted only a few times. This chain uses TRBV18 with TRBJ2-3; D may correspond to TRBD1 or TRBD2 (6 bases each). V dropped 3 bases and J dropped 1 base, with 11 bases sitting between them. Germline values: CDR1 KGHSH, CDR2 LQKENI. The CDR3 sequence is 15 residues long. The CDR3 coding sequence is TGTGCCAGCTCACCCCCGGGGGCACGCACAGATACGCAGTATTTT. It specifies CASSPPGARTDTQYF. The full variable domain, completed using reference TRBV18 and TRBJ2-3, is NAGVMQNPRHLVRRRGQEARLRCSPMKGHSHVYWYRQLPEEGLKFMVYLQKENIIDESGMPKERFSAEFPKEGPSILRIQQVVRGDSAAYFCASSPPGARTDTQYFGPGTRLTVL.

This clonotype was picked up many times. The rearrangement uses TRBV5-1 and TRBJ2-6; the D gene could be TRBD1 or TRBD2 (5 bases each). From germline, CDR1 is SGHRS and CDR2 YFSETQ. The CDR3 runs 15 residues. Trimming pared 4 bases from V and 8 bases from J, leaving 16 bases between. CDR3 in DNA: TGCGCCAGCAGCCCGGGACGGGCAGGGCCCAACGTCCTGACTTTC. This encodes CASSPGRAGPNVLTF.

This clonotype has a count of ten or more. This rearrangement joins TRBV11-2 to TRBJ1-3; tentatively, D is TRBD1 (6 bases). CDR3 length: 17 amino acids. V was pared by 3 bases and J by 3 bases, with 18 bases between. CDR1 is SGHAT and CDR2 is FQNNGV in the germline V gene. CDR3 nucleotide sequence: TGTGCCAGCAGCTTCCTCCACAGGGCGGACCGTGGAAACACCATATATTTT. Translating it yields CASSFLHRADRGNTIYF.

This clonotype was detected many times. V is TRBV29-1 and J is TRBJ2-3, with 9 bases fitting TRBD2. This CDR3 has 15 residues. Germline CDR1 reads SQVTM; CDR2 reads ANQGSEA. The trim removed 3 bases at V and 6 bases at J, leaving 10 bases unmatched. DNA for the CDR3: TGCAGCGTTGAGCCAAGCGGGGGGCGCGGGGATACGCAGTATTTT. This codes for CSVEPSGGRGDTQYF.

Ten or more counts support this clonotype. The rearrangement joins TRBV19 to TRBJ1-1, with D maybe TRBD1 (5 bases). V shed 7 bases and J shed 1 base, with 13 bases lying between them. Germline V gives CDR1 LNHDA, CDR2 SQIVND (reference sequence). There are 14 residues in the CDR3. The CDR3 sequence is CASTPADRNTEAFF. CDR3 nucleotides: TGTGCCAGTACCCCCGCAGACAGGAACACTGAAGCTTTCTTT.